These T cell receptor beta chains were read from a single sample in a study of blood T cell repertoires in COVID-19. Assay: immunoSEQ multiplex PCR; the TCRdb copy retains only in-frame clones and omits some. The repertoire holds roughly 130,000 clones, with roughly 86% as singletons. Sequenced sample: PBMCs or T cells enriched from blood (not recorded which). The origin of the receptors is a woman between 50 and 59 years old with acute COVID-19. CDR3s include the opening cysteine and the closing phenylalanine or tryptophan. The D gene is left open where the match is weak. Part of the rows lack a size; the others show once, few, many or a class for expanded clones.

clone_size | j_call | v_call | d_call | cdr3_aa | cdr3_nt
- | TRBJ1-2 | TRBV28 | - | CASSPTDFYGYTF | TGTGCCAGCAGCCCGACAGACTTCTATGGCTACACCTTC
- | TRBJ2-3 | TRBV24-1 | - | CATSDPGHASTDTQYF | TGTGCCACCAGTGACCCGGGACACGCTAGCACAGATACGCAGTATTTT
once | TRBJ2-7 | TRBV2 | TRBD1 | CASRGGTGDIDEQYF | TGTGCCAGCAGAGGAGGAACAGGGGATATCGACGAGCAGTACTTC
- | TRBJ2-5 | TRBV29-1 | - | CSVEASTQETQYF | TGCAGCGTCGAAGCTAGCACCCAAGAGACCCAGTACTTC
few | TRBJ2-3 | TRBV24-1 | - | CATSESSTDTQYF | TGTGCCACCAGTGAATCTAGCACAGATACGCAGTATTTT
- | TRBJ2-1 | TRBV18 | TRBD2 | CASSPVREGRGEQFF | TGTGCCAGCTCACCAGTACGGGAGGGCCGGGGTGAGCAGTTCTTC
- | TRBJ2-1 | TRBV4-1 | TRBD2 | CASSPSHRASGRNEQFF | TGCGCCAGCAGCCCCTCCCACCGGGCTAGCGGGAGGAATGAGCAGTTCTTC
- | TRBJ2-7 | TRBV7-2 | TRBD2 | CASGLAGREQYF | TGTGCCAGCGGACTAGCGGGGAGGGAGCAGTACTTC
- | TRBJ2-1 | TRBV12-3/TRBV12-4 | - | CASSLKLDEQFF | TGTGCCAGCAGTTTAAAGCTCGATGAGCAGTTCTTC
- | TRBJ2-3 | TRBV27 | - | CASSFFPPTGTSTDTQYF | TGTGCCAGCAGTTTTTTTCCCCCCACAGGTACTAGCACAGATACGCAGTATTTT